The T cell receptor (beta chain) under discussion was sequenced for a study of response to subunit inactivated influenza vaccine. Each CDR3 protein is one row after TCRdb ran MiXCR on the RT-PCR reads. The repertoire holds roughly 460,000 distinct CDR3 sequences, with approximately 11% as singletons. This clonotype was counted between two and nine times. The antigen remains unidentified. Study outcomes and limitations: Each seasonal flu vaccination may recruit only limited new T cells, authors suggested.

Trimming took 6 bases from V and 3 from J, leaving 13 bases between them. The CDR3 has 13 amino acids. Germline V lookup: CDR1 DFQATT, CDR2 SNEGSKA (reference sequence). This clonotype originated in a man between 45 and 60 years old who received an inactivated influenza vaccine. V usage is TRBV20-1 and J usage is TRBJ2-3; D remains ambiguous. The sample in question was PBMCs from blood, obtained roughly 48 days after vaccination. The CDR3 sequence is CSASGRETDTQYF. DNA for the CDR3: TGCAGTGCCTCCGGTAGGGAAACAGATACGCAGTATTTT.